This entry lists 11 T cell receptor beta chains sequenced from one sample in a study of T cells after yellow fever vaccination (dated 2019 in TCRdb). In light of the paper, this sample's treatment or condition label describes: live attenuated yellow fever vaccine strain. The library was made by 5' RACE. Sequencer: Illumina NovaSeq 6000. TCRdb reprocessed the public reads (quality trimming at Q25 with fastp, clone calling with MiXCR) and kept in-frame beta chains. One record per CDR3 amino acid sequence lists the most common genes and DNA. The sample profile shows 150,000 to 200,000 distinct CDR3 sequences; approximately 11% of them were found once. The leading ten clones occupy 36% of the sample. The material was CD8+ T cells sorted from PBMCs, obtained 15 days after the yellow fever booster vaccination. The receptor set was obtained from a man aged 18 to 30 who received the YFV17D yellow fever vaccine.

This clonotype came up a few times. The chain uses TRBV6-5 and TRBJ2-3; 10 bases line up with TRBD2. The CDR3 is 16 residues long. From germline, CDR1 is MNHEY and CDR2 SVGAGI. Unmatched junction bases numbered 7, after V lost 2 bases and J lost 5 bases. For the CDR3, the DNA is TGTGCCAGCAGTTACGTCAGCGGGGGGGCCGAAGATACGCAGTATTTT. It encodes CASSYVSGGAEDTQYF.

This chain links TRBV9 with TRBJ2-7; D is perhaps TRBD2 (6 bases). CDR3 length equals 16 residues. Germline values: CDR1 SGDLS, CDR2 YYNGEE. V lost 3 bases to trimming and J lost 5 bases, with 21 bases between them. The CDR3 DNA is TGTGCCAGCAGCGGGGGTTTTGTCAGGGACTTCCACGAGCAGTACTTC. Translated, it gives CASSGGFVRDFHEQYF.

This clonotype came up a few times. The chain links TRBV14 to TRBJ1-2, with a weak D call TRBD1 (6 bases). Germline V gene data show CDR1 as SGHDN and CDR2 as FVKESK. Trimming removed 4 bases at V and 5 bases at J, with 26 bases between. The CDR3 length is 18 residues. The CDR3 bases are TGTGCCAGCAGCCCCATACAGGGAGCCCCTTCTGAGGGATATGGCTACACCTTC. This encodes CASSPIQGAPSEGYGYTF.

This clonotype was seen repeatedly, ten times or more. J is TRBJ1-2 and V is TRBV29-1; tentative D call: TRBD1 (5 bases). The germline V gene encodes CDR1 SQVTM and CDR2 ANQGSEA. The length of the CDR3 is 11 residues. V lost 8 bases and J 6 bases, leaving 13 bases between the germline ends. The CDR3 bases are TGCAGCTTTAACGGGGGAAATGGCTACACCTTC. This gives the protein CSFNGGNGYTF.

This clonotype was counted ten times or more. The CDR3 DNA follows: TGTGCCAGCAGTTACTCGACAGGGAGCTCCTACGAGCAGTACTTC. Its translation is CASSYSTGSSYEQYF. This chain joins TRBV6-5 and TRBJ2-7; 7 bases are shared with TRBD1. J gave up 0 bases and V 0 bases, and 2 bases lay outside the gene matches. CDR3 size: 15 residues. Germline V lookup: CDR1 MNHEY, CDR2 SVGAGI.

CDR3 nucleotides: TGTGCCAGCAACTACGAGGTCGGGGGCTCAAACACTGAAGCTTTCTTT. Translation: CASNYEVGGSNTEAFF. The chain is built from TRBV6-6 and TRBJ1-1; D perhaps matches TRBD1 (6 bases). Germline CDR1 is MNHNY and CDR2 is SVGAGI (reference sequence). V lost 7 bases, J lost 2 bases, and 20 bases lay in between. This CDR3 is 16 amino acids long.

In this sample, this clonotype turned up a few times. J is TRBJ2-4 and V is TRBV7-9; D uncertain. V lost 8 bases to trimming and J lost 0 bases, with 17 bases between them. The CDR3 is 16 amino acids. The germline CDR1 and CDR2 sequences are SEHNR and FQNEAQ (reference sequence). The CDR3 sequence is CASSGRTQLAKNIQYF. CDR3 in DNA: TGTGCCAGCTCGGGCCGAACCCAACTAGCCAAAAACATTCAGTACTTC.

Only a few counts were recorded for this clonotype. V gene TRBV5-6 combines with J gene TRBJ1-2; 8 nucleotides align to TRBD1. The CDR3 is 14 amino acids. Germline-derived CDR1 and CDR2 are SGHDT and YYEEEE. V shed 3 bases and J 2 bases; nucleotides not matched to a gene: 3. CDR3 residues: CASSYGQGNYGYTF. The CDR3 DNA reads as TGTGCCAGCAGCTACGGACAGGGCAACTATGGCTACACCTTC.

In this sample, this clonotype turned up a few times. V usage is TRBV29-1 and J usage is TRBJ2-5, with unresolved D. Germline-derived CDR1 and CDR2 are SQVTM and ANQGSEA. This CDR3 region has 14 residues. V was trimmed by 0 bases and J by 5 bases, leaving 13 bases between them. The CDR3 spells CSVEDKGFVETQYF. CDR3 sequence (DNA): TGCAGCGTTGAAGATAAGGGCTTCGTGGAGACCCAGTACTTC. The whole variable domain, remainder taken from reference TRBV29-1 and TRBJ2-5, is SAVISQKPSRDICQRGTSLTIQCQVDSQVTMMFWYRQQPGQSLTLIATANQGSEATYESGFVIDKFPISRPNLTFSTLTVSNMSPEDSSIYLCSVEDKGFVETQYFGPGTRLLVL.

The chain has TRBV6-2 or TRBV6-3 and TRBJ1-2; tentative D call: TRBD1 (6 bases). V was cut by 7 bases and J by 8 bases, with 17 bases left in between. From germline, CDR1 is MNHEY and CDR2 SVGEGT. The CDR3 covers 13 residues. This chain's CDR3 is CASTLTGRVGYTF. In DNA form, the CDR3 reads TGTGCCAGCACCCTAACAGGGAGAGTCGGCTACACCTTC.

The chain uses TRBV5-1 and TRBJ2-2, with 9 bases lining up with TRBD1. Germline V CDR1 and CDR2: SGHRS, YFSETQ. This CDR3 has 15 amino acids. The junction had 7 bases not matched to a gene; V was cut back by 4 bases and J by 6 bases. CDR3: CASSTRTGDAGELFF. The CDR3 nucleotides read TGCGCCAGCAGCACCCGGACAGGGGACGCCGGGGAGCTGTTTTTT.